This T cell receptor beta chain was sequenced in a study of blood T cell repertoires in COVID-19. Whole-study context: Both acute and convalescent COVID-19 samples were obtained from the United States, Italy and Spain. T cells, B-cell-depleted T cells, or PBMCs supplied cDNA or gDNA.

Germline loops: CDR1 LGHDT, CDR2 YNNKEL (reference sequence). The CDR3 is 16 amino acids. The V segment lost 1 base and the J segment 0 bases; nucleotides outside the gene matches: 1. As processed by the authors: It was from reference gene primer amplification that nucleated cell counts were estimated. Profiling relied on immunoSEQ multiplex PCR, and the TCRdb table lists in-frame clones only, not all of them. V, J and clone size were drawn from that table, and D and trimming were deduced from the DNA. Of 200,000 to 250,000 clones in the sample, roughly 90% were seen once. The chain carries TRBV3-1 (or the pseudogene TRBV3-2) and TRBJ1-5; TRBD1 aligns across 9 bases. Sequenced: peripheral blood. The sequence was collected from a young man who had recovered from COVID-19. Written as DNA, the CDR3 is TGTGCCAGCAGCCAAGGACAGGGGGTTAGCAATCAGCCCCAGCATTTT. Translation gives CASSQGQGVSNQPQHF.